This TCR beta chain was identified during a study of beta chain features in type 1 diabetes. Sequenced material consisted of expressed TCRB transcripts (all of the isolated RNA was reverse transcribed). Method: immunoSEQ multiplex PCR; TCRdb's copy keeps in-frame clones and lacks some. In the table there are a few hundred thousand clones, more than 12% of which are singletons. The CDR3 has 13 residues. Germline lookup yields CDR1 SGHDT and CDR2 YYEEEE. Trimming removed 7 bases at V and 1 base at J, with 6 bases between. In its sample, this clone was seen a few times. What was sequenced was naive CD4+ T cells from blood. This TCR came from a woman between 18 and 29 years old in good health. The chain recombines TRBV5-6 with TRBJ2-6, with D tentatively TRBD1 (5 bases). CDR3 region: CASSGSGANVLTF. The CDR3 nucleotides are TGTGCCAGCTCAGGGTCTGGGGCCAACGTCCTGACTTTC.